Given below is one TCR beta chain in context. The data stem from a study of control samples from healthy donors and cancer patients. Germline V CDR1 and CDR2: MNHEY, SMNVEV (reference sequence). The CDR3 spans 13 residues. Trimming at V came to 2 bases and at J to 5 bases, leaving 0 bases not matched to a gene. The table came from immunoSEQ multiplex PCR; TCRdb's copy has only in-frame clones and leaves some out. The sample carries 89,000 or so clones, 80% to 90% recorded once. The sample comprised blood. The chain links TRBV27 to TRBJ2-1; 7 bases are a match to TRBD1. This sequence originates from a man between 45 and 60 years old in good health. CDR3 in amino acids: CASSLDRDNEQFF. The DNA for the CDR3 is TGTGCCAGCAGTTTAGACAGGGACAATGAGCAGTTCTTC.